This T cell receptor beta chain was documented in a study of technical replicates of blood from a handful of donors. The V gene's germline CDR1 is SGHDT and CDR2 YYEEEE. V trimming: 3 bases; J trimming: 3 bases; junction bases outside the gene matches: 5. CDR3 length: 15 residues. Profiled with immunoSEQ multiplex PCR; TCRdb holds only in-frame clones, not every one. The sample has tens of thousands of clones, around 89% seen once. The chain carries TRBV5-6 and TRBJ2-7, with 11 bases that match TRBD2. This receptor was obtained from a human donor in good health. Some clones in this sample may be carry-over from other donors' samples. What was sequenced was PBMCs. CDR3 sequence (DNA): TGTGCCAGCAGCTGGACTAGCGGGTATTTCTACGAGCAGTACTTC. It translates to CASSWTSGYFYEQYF.